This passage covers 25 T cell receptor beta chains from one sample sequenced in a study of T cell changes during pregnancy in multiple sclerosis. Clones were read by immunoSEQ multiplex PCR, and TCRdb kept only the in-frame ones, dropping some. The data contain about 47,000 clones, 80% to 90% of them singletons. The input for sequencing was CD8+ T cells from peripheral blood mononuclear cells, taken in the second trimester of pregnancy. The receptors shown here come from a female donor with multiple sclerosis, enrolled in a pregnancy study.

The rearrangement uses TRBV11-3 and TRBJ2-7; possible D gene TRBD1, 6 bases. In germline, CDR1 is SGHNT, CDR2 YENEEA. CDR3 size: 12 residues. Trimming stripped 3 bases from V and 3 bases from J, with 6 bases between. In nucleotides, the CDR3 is TGTGCCAGCAGCTTGGACAGCTACGAGCAGTACTTC. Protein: CASSLDSYEQYF.

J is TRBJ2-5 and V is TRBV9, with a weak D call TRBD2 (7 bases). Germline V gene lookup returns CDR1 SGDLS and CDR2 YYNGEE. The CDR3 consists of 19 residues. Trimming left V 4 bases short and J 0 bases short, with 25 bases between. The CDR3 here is CASSPLGSAGAENQETQYF. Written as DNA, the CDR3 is TGTGCCAGCAGCCCACTCGGCTCGGCGGGGGCAGAGAACCAAGAGACCCAGTACTTC.

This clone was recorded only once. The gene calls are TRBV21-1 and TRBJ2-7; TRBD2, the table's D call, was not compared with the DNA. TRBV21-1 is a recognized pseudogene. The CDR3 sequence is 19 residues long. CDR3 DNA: TGTGCCAGCAGCAAAGTTTCTCGCGGAGCTAGCGGAGGCAACTACGAGCAGTACTTC. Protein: CASSKVSRGASGGNYEQYF.

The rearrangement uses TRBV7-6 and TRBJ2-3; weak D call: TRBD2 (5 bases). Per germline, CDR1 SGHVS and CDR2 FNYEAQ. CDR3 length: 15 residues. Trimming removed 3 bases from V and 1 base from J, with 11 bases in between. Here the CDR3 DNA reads TGTGCCAGCAGCTTCCTTAGCGAACGCACAGATACGCAGTATTTT. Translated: CASSFLSERTDTQYF.

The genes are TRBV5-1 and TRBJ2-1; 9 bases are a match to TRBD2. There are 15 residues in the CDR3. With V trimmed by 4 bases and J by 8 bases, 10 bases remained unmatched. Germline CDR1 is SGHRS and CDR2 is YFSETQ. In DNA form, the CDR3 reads TGCGCCAGCAGCACGGTTGCGGGGGGGCTTTATGAGCAGTTCTTC. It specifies CASSTVAGGLYEQFF.

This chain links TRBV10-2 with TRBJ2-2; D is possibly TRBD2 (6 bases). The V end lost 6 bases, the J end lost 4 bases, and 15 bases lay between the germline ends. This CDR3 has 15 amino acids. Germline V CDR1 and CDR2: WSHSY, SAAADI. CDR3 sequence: CASSPIGGSTGELFF. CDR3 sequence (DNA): TGCGCCAGCAGCCCGATCGGGGGAAGCACCGGGGAGCTGTTTTTT.

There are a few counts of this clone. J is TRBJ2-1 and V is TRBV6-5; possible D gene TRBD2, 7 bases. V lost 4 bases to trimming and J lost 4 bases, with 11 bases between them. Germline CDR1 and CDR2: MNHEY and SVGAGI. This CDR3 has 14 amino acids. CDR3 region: CASSWGGRYNEQFF. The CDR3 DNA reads TGTGCCAGCAGTTGGGGGGGGCGGTACAATGAGCAGTTCTTC.

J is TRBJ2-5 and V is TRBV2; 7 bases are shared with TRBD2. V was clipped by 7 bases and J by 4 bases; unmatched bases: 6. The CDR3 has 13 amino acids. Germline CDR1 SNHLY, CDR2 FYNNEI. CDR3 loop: CASTGGGGETQYF. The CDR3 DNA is TGTGCCAGCACTGGGGGGGGTGGAGAGACCCAGTACTTC.

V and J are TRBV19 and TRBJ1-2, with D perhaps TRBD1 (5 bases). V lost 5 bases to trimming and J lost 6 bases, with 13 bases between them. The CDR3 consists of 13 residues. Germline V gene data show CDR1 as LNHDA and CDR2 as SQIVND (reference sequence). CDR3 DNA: TGTGCCAGTAGTCCGGGACTTCTCCATGGCTACACCTTC. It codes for CASSPGLLHGYTF.

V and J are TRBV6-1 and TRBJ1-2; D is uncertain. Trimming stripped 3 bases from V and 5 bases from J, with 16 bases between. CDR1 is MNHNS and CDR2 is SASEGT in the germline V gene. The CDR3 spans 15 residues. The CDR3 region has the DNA TGTGCCAGCAGTGACCGCGGGAGGACGTGGTATGGCTACACCTTC. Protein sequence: CASSDRGRTWYGYTF.

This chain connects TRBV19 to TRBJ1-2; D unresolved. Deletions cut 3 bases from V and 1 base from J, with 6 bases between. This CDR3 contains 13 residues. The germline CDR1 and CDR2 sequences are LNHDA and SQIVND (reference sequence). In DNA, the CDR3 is TGTGCCAGTAGTATGTGGAGTAACTATGGCTACACCTTC. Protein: CASSMWSNYGYTF.

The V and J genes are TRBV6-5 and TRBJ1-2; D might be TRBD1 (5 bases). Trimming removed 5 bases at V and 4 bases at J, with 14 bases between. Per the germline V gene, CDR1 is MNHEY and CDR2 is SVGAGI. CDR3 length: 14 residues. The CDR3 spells CASSIMGGTYGYTF. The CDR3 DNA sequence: TGTGCCAGCAGTATAATGGGGGGAACCTATGGCTACACCTTC.

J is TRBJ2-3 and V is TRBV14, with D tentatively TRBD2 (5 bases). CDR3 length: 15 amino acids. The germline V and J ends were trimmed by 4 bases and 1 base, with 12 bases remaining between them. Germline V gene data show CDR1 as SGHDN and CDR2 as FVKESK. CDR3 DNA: TGTGCCAGCAGCCCCGAACTAGGACGCACAGATACGCAGTATTTT. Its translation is CASSPELGRTDTQYF.

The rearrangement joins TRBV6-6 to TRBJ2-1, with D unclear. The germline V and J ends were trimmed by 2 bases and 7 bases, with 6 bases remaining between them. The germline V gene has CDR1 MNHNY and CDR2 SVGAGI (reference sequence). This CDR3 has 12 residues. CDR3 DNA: TGTGCCAGCAGTTACGGCAGGAATGAGCAGTTCTTC. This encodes CASSYGRNEQFF.

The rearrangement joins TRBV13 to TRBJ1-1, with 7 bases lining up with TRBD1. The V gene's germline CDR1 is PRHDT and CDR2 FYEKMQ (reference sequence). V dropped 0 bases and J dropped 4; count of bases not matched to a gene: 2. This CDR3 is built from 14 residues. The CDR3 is CASSLGTGTTEAFF. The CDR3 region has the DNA TGTGCCAGCAGCTTAGGGACAGGGACCACTGAAGCTTTCTTT.

In nucleotides, the CDR3 is TGTGCCAGCAGTTTATCCGGGTTCTATGGCTACACCTTC. Translating gives CASSLSGFYGYTF. This chain connects TRBV27 to TRBJ1-2; D gene uncertain. Germline V gene data show CDR1 as MNHEY and CDR2 as SMNVEV (reference sequence). V lost 0 bases to trimming and J lost 4 bases, with 6 bases between them. The CDR3 spans 13 residues.

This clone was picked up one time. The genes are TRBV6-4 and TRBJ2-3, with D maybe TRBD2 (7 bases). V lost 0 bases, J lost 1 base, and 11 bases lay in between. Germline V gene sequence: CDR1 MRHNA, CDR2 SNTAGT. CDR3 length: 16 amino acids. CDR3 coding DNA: TGTGCCAGCAGTGACTCGAGGGGGGGAGGCACAGATACGCAGTATTTT. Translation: CASSDSRGGGTDTQYF.

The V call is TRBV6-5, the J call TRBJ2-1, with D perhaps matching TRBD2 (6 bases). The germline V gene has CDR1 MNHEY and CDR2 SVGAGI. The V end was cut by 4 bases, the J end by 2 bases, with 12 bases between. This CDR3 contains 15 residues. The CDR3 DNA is TGTGCCAGCAGTTCGGGACTCGGGACCTACAATGAGCAGTTCTTC. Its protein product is CASSSGLGTYNEQFF.

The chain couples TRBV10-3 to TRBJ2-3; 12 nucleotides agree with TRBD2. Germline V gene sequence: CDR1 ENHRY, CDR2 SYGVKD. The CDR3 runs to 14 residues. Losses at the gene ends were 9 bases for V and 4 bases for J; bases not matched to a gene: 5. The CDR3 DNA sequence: TGTGCCATACGGGCTAGCGGGGGGGCAGATACGCAGTATTTT. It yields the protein CAIRASGGADTQYF.

The CDR3 reads CASIITFGANVLTF. In DNA, the CDR3 is TGTGCCAGCATAATAACATTCGGGGCCAACGTCCTGACTTTC. The chain recombines TRBV7-9 with TRBJ2-6; unclear D gene. This CDR3 has 14 residues. Trimming took 7 bases from V and 4 from J, leaving 11 bases between them. Germline lookup yields CDR1 SEHNR and CDR2 FQNEAQ (reference sequence).

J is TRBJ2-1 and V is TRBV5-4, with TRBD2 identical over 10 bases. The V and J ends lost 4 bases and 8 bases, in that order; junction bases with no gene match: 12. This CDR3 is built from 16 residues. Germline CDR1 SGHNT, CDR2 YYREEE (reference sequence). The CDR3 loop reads CASSLLLAGGVDEQFF. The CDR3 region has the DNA TGTGCCAGCAGCCTCCTCTTAGCGGGGGGTGTCGATGAGCAGTTCTTC. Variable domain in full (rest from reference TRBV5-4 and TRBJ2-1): ETGVTQSPTHLIKTRGQQVTLRCSSQSGHNTVSWYQQALGQGPQFIFQYYREEENGRGNFPPRFSGLQFPNYSSELNVNALELDDSALYLCASSLLLAGGVDEQFFGPGTRLTVL.

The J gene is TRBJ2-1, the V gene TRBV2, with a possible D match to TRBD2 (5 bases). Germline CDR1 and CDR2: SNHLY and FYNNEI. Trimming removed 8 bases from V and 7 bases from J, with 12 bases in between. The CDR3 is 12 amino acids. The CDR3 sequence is CASQLGANEQFF. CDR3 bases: TGTGCCAGCCAACTGGGAGCTAATGAGCAGTTCTTC.

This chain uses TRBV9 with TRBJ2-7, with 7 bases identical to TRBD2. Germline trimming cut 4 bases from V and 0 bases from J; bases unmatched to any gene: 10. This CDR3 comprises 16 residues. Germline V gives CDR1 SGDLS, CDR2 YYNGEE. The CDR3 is CASSPSGGGLSYEQYF. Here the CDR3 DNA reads TGTGCCAGCAGCCCTTCCGGCGGGGGACTCTCCTACGAGCAGTACTTC.

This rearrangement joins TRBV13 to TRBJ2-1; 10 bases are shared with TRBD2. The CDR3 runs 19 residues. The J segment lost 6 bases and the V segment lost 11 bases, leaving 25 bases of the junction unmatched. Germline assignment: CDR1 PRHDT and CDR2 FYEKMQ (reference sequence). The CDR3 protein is CASGGQAPASGRRINEQFF. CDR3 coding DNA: TGTGCCTCTGGCGGGCAAGCCCCCGCTAGCGGGAGACGCATCAATGAGCAGTTCTTC.

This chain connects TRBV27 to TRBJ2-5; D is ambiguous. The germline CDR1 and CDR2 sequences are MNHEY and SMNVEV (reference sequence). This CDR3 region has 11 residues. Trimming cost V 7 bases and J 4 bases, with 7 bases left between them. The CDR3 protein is CASTDGETQYF. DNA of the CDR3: TGTGCCAGCACAGATGGAGAGACCCAGTACTTC.